This is a list of T cell receptor beta chains from one sample in a study of T-cell reconstitution after alpha-beta-depleted transplantation in children. TCRdb re-derived calls from the PCR reads in MiXCR, one entry per CDR3 protein. The repertoire holds some 830,000 distinct CDR3 sequences, with roughly 15% as singletons. The sample consisted of PBMCs, mostly from graft donor cells, taken 360 days after TCRalphabeta/CD19-depleted stem cell transplant. These receptors originate from a male patient younger than 18 who had a stem cell transplant for acute lymphoblastic leukemia, so the T cells may come from the graft donor. The CDR3 runs from the conserved cysteine through the conserved F or W. D genes are given only for firm matches. Size is omitted from some rows. Given values are once, few, many or a class for expanded clones.

d_call: .
v_call: TRBV5-1
clone_size: many
j_call: TRBJ2-1
cdr3_aa: CASSSGHGFSNEQFF
cdr3_nt: TGCGCCAGCAGCTCCGGACACGGATTTAGCAATGAGCAGTTCTTC

d_call: TRBD1
v_call: TRBV12-3/TRBV12-4
clone_size: .
j_call: TRBJ2-7
cdr3_aa: CASSPGTGIGYEQYF
cdr3_nt: TGTGCCAGCAGTCCCGGGACAGGGATAGGATACGAGCAGTACTTC

d_call: .
v_call: TRBV9
clone_size: many
j_call: TRBJ2-6
cdr3_aa: CASSFQGTGANVLTF
cdr3_nt: TGTGCCAGCAGCTTCCAGGGTACTGGGGCCAACGTCCTGACTTTC

d_call: TRBD1
v_call: TRBV7-2
clone_size: .
j_call: TRBJ1-2
cdr3_aa: CASSLGATGVRGYGYTF
cdr3_nt: TGTGCCAGCAGCTTAGGGGCTACAGGGGTCCGAGGATATGGCTACACCTTC

d_call: .
v_call: TRBV27
clone_size: many
j_call: TRBJ2-7
cdr3_aa: CARFYEQYF
cdr3_nt: TGTGCCAGGTTCTACGAGCAGTACTTC

d_call: TRBD1
v_call: TRBV18
clone_size: .
j_call: TRBJ1-2
cdr3_aa: CASSPVTGDNYGYTF
cdr3_nt: TGTGCCAGCTCACCAGTAACAGGGGATAACTATGGCTACACCTTC

d_call: TRBD1
v_call: TRBV7-3
clone_size: .
j_call: TRBJ2-7
cdr3_aa: CASSPDRGSHEQYF
cdr3_nt: TGTGCCAGCAGCCCGGACAGGGGAAGTCACGAGCAGTACTTC

d_call: TRBD2
v_call: TRBV27
clone_size: .
j_call: TRBJ2-1
cdr3_aa: CASSFSGSGQFF
cdr3_nt: TGTGCCAGCAGCTTTAGCGGGAGTGGGCAGTTCTTC

d_call: .
v_call: TRBV9
clone_size: .
j_call: TRBJ2-3
cdr3_aa: CASSSGTNQATDTQYF
cdr3_nt: TGTGCCAGCAGCTCCGGGACAAATCAGGCTACAGATACGCAGTATTTT

d_call: .
v_call: TRBV12-5
clone_size: few
j_call: TRBJ2-3
cdr3_aa: CASGLVLFSTDTQYF
cdr3_nt: TGTGCTAGTGGTTTGGTCCTCTTCAGCACAGATACGCAGTATTTT

d_call: .
v_call: TRBV6-5
clone_size: .
j_call: TRBJ2-7
cdr3_aa: CASSYGQAPGEQYF
cdr3_nt: TGTGCCAGCAGTTACGGGCAGGCCCCGGGGGAGCAGTACTTC

d_call: .
v_call: TRBV24-1
clone_size: few
j_call: TRBJ2-2
cdr3_aa: CATSDLNTGPMNTGELFF
cdr3_nt: TGTGCCACCAGTGACCTGAATACGGGACCGATGAACACCGGGGAGCTGTTTTTT

d_call: .
v_call: TRBV19
clone_size: .
j_call: TRBJ1-5
cdr3_aa: CASKVGGGGNQPQHF
cdr3_nt: TGTGCCAGTAAGGTGGGCGGGGGCGGCAATCAGCCCCAGCATTTT